The 18 T cell receptor beta chains listed next were all sequenced from one sample in a study of blood T cell repertoires in COVID-19. Using immunoSEQ multiplex PCR, the repertoire was profiled, and TCRdb retains in-frame clones only, with some absent. The sample lists approximately 180,000 clones, roughly nine tenths occurring once. Sequencing used PBMCs or T cells enriched from blood (not recorded which). Receptors were obtained from a woman aged 40 to 50 with acute COVID-19.

The DNA for the CDR3 is TGTGCCACCAGCAGAGATGGGGCGTACCGAAACACCATATATTTT. Protein product: CATSRDGAYRNTIYF. This chain uses TRBV15 with TRBJ1-3, with D maybe TRBD1 (5 bases). This CDR3 has 15 amino acids. Germline lookup yields CDR1 LNHNV and CDR2 YYDKDF (reference sequence). V was cut by 0 bases and J by 5 bases, with 11 bases left in between.

The chain employs TRBV19 and TRBJ1-1, with 8 bases that match TRBD1. The germline V gene encodes CDR1 LNHDA and CDR2 SQIVND (reference sequence). This CDR3 has 21 residues. V shed 2 bases and J 1 base; nucleotides not matched to a gene: 21. CDR3 protein: CASSIRTRGRTGTGGNTEAFF. Written as DNA, the CDR3 is TGTGCCAGTAGTATAAGGACTCGGGGGAGGACGGGGACAGGCGGGAACACTGAAGCTTTCTTT.

The chain combines TRBV20-1 with TRBJ1-2; maybe TRBD1 (6 bases). The V gene's germline CDR1 is DFQATT and CDR2 SNEGSKA (reference sequence). The V and J ends lost 3 bases and 4 bases respectively, with 12 bases between them. This CDR3 region has 13 residues. CDR3 nucleotides: TGCAGTGCTAGTAATCCAGGGGCCTATGGCTACACCTTC. Protein: CSASNPGAYGYTF.

The chain uses TRBV9 and TRBJ2-3, with D maybe TRBD2 (6 bases). V dropped 0 bases and J dropped 1 base, with 15 bases sitting between them. Germline CDR1 is SGDLS and CDR2 is YYNGEE. This CDR3 has 17 residues. CDR3 residues: CASSVGLAPTGTDTQYF. CDR3 nucleotide sequence: TGTGCCAGCAGCGTAGGCCTAGCGCCCACTGGCACAGATACGCAGTATTTT. The variable domain in full, with the rest retrieved from reference TRBV9 and TRBJ2-3, is DSGVTQTPKHLITATGQRVTLRCSPRSGDLSVYWYQQSLDQGLQFLIQYYNGEERAKGNILERFSAQQFPDLHSELNLSSLELGDSALYFCASSVGLAPTGTDTQYFGPGTRLTVL.

The chain combines TRBV4-1 with TRBJ2-6; unclear D gene. V was cut by 1 base and J by 0 bases, with 7 bases left in between. Germline CDR1 MGHRA, CDR2 YSYEKL. The CDR3 extends over 16 amino acids. In DNA, the CDR3 is TGCGCCAGCAGCCAAGTAGAGAGCTCTGGGGCCAACGTCCTGACTTTC. Translated: CASSQVESSGANVLTF.

The gene calls are TRBV9 and TRBJ2-5, with D possibly TRBD2 on 5 matching bases. Between the trimmed V and J ends, which lost 0 bases and 5 bases, there was a span of 14 bases. The germline V gene has CDR1 SGDLS and CDR2 YYNGEE. The CDR3 runs 15 residues. The CDR3 protein is CASSVDGLAAETQYF. CDR3 bases: TGTGCCAGCAGCGTAGACGGTCTAGCCGCGGAGACCCAGTACTTC.

The genes are TRBV5-4 and TRBJ2-5, with 12 positions matching TRBD1. The length of the CDR3 is 16 residues. After removal of 4 bases from V and 5 bases from J, the junction contained 9 bases not matched to a gene. Per the germline V gene, CDR1 is SGHNT and CDR2 is YYREEE (reference sequence). The CDR3 DNA reads as TGTGCCAGCAGCGGGGCCCGGGACAGGGGGCGGGAGACCCAGTACTTC. This sequence encodes CASSGARDRGRETQYF. Variable domain in full (rest from reference TRBV5-4 and TRBJ2-5): ETGVTQSPTHLIKTRGQQVTLRCSSQSGHNTVSWYQQALGQGPQFIFQYYREEENGRGNFPPRFSGLQFPNYSSELNVNALELDDSALYLCASSGARDRGRETQYFGPGTRLLVL.

The gene calls are TRBV2 and TRBJ2-7; 7 nucleotides agree with TRBD2. The CDR3 has 14 residues. CDR1 is SNHLY and CDR2 is FYNNEI in the germline V gene. After removal of 4 bases from V and 5 bases from J, the junction contained 8 bases not matched to a gene. CDR3 in amino acids: CASSAVGGVDEQYF. The CDR3 DNA reads TGTGCCAGCAGTGCCGTGGGGGGGGTCGACGAGCAGTACTTC.

The chain carries TRBV6-6 and TRBJ1-5, with D perhaps matching TRBD1 (5 bases). Trimming took off 7 bases at V and 2 bases at J, with 12 bases between the two ends. This CDR3 region has 14 residues. CDR1 MNHNY and CDR2 SVGAGI come from the germline V gene (reference sequence). In nucleotides, the CDR3 is TGTGCCAGCACGAGCGGGGGGGGCAATCAGCCCCAGCATTTT. Protein product: CASTSGGGNQPQHF.

This clone has only a few counts. Other DNA sequences in this sample translate to the same CDR3. The rearrangement uses TRBV12-3 or TRBV12-4 and TRBJ1-5, with no clear D. The CDR3 loop spans 12 amino acids. Trimming removed 7 bases from V and 4 bases from J, with 8 bases in between. CDR3 residues: CASKRSNQPQHF. The CDR3 nucleotides read TGTGCCAGCAAGCGGTCAAATCAGCCCCAGCATTTT.

The CDR3 bases are TGTGCCAGCAGCCAAGGCCCCCAAGGAGGGGAGACCCAGTACTTC. It specifies CASSQGPQGGETQYF. The genes are TRBV3-1 (or the pseudogene TRBV3-2) and TRBJ2-5; D is possibly TRBD2 (6 bases). The V gene lost 1 base and the J gene lost 5 bases, with 14 bases spanning the gap. Germline values: CDR1 LGHDT, CDR2 YNNKEL (reference sequence). CDR3 size: 15 residues.

The chain carries TRBV12-3 or TRBV12-4 and TRBJ2-1; D gene ambiguous. Trimming removed 1 base from V and 9 bases from J, with 7 bases in between. The CDR3 is 12 residues long. This CDR3 is CASSLVSREQFF. The CDR3 DNA reads TGTGCCAGCAGTTTAGTCTCGCGTGAGCAGTTCTTC.

The chain is built from TRBV5-1 and TRBJ2-7; the D gene is possibly TRBD1 (6 bases). This CDR3 is built from 15 residues. Germline assignment: CDR1 SGHRS and CDR2 YFSETQ. V lost 1 base and J lost 2, with 13 bases in between. DNA for the CDR3: TGCGCCAGCAGCTTGTTTGGGGGCCCAACCTACGAGCAGTACTTC. Its protein is CASSLFGGPTYEQYF.

The chain uses TRBV15 and TRBJ1-1; 10 positions match TRBD1. V was clipped by 2 bases and J by 3 bases; unmatched bases: 6. From germline, CDR1 is LNHNV and CDR2 YYDKDF (reference sequence). CDR3 length: 16 amino acids. This chain's CDR3 is CATSRFDRGPDTEAFF. The DNA for the CDR3 is TGTGCCACCAGCAGATTCGACAGGGGGCCTGACACTGAAGCTTTCTTT.

This clone was recorded once. This chain connects TRBV6-5 to TRBJ1-2, with D possibly being TRBD1 (5 bases). With 9 bases removed from V and 6 bases from J, the gap between germline ends came to 20 bases. This CDR3 comprises 14 residues. CDR1 is MNHEY and CDR2 is SVGAGI in the germline V gene. Written as DNA, the CDR3 is TGTGCCAGTACTTTACAGGCCGCGGGGAATGGCTACACCTTC. Protein sequence: CASTLQAAGNGYTF.

The genes are TRBV15 and TRBJ1-5; 8 positions agree with TRBD1. Looked up from germline, CDR1 is LNHNV and CDR2 is YYDKDF (reference sequence). Losses at the gene ends were 2 bases for V and 2 bases for J; bases not matched to a gene: 17. The CDR3 length is 20 residues. CDR3 residues: CATSRHWDRQPGRGNQPQHF. DNA for the CDR3: TGTGCCACCAGCAGACATTGGGACAGGCAACCGGGACGAGGCAATCAGCCCCAGCATTTT.

The rearrangement joins TRBV3-1 (or the pseudogene TRBV3-2) to TRBJ1-2; 7 nucleotides line up with TRBD1. The germline CDR1 and CDR2 sequences are LGHDT and YNNKEL (reference sequence). This CDR3 contains 13 residues. V shed 3 bases, J shed 2 bases, and the junction held 0 bases outside the gene matches. The CDR3 here is CASSQGQNYGYTF. DNA for the CDR3: TGTGCCAGCAGCCAGGGACAGAACTATGGCTACACCTTC.

The chain joins TRBV18 to TRBJ2-3, with 8 bases fitting TRBD1. This CDR3 region has 15 residues. J lost 2 bases, V lost 3 bases, and 4 bases had no gene match. CDR1 and CDR2 from the germline V gene are KGHSH and LQKENI. The CDR3 nucleotides read TGTGCCAGCTCACCGCTGGGACAGGACACAGATACGCAGTATTTT. This encodes CASSPLGQDTDTQYF.